This TCR beta chain appears in the sequencing data of a study of blood T cells in healthy people across ages. CDR3 length: 14 amino acids. Trimming took 3 bases from V and 14 from J, leaving 20 bases between them. The germline gives CDR1 LGHDT, CDR2 YNNKEL (reference sequence). Study observations and caveats: Per million T cells, TCR beta diversity dropped about linearly as age rose. Calculation of diversity from one million T cells yielded estimates considered to be underestimates.

Remarks on this clonotype: Its specificity is not known.

Primers used in a second PCR of about 7 to 11 cycles were a sample-barcoded 5' primer and a J-beta primer mix. MiXCR, applied by TCRdb to the 5' RACE reads, yields one record per CDR3 protein. The data hold under 800,000 distinct CDR3 sequences, with around 20% observed a single time. Total RNA was extracted at no less than 5 micrograms per sample. The receptor was derived from a man in his 70s in good health. The chain uses TRBV3-1 and TRBJ2-4; D is ambiguous. Sequencing was done on a sample of blood. The CDR3 DNA sequence: TGTGCCAGCAGCCAGGTTCCCCAGACCACTGTCGAGTACTTC. This sequence encodes CASSQVPQTTVEYF.